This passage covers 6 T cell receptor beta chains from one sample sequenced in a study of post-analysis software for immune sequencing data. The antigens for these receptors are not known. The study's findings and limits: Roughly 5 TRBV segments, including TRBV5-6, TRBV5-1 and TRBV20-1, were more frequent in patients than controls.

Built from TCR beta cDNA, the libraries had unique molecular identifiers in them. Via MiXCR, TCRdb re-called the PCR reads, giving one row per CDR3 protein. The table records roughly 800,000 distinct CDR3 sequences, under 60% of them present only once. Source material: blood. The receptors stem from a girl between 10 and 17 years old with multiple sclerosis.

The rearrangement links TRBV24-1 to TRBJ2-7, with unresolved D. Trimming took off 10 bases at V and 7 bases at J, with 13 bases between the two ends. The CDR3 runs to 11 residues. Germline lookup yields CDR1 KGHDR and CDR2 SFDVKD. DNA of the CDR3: TGTGCCACTCCCCTTTTCTTTGAGCAGTACTTC. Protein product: CATPLFFEQYF.

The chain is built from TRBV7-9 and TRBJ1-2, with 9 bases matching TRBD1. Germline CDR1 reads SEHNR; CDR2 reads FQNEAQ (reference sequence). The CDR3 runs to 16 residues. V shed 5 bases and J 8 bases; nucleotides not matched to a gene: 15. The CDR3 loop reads CASSHGTGTLLRGYTF. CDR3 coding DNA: TGTGCCAGCAGCCACGGGACAGGGACTCTCTTGAGGGGCTACACCTTC. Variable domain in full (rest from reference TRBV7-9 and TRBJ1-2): DTGVSQNPRHKITKRGQNVTFRCDPISEHNRLYWYRQTLGQGPEFLTYFQNEAQLEKSRLLSDRFSAERPKGSFSTLEIQRTEQGDSAMYLCASSHGTGTLLRGYTFGSGTRLTVV.

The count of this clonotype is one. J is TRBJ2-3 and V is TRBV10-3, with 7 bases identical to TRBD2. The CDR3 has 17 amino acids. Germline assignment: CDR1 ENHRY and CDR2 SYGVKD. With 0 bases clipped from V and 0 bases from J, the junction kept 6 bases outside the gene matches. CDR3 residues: CAISESGGRGSTDTQYF. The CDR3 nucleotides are TGTGCCATCAGTGAGTCGGGCGGGAGAGGGAGCACAGATACGCAGTATTTT.

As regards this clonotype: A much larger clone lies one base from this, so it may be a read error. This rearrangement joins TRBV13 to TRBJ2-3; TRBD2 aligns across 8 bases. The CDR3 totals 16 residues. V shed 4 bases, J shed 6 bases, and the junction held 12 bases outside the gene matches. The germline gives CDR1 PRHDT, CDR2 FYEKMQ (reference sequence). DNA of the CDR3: TGTGCCAGCAGCTCCCCAGGAGCGGGAGCTTGGGATACGCAGTATTTT. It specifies CASSSPGAGAWDTQYF.

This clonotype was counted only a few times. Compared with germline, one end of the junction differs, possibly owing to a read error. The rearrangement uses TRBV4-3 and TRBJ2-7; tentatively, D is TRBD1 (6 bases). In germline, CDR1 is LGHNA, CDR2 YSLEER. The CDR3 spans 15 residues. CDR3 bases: TGCGCCAGCAGCCAAGGACTGGACAGCTACTACGAGCGGTACTTC. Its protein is CASSQGLDSYYERYF.

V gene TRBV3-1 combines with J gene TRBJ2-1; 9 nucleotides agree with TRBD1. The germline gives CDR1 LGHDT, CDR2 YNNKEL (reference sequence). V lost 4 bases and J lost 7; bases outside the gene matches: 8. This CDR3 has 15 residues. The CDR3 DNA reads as TGTGCCAGCAGCCCGCGGGACAGGGCCATTAATGAGCAGTTCTTC. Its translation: CASSPRDRAINEQFF.